These T cell receptor beta chains were read from a single sample in a study of tumor-infiltrating lymphocytes in primary liver carcinoma. TCRdb ran MiXCR on the multiplex PCR reads and lists one entry per CDR3 protein. The sample holds about 300,000 distinct CDR3 sequences; about 60% are singletons and the top ten take roughly 9%. The specimen was peripheral blood. These receptors were collected from a man in his forties with primary liver carcinoma and hepatitis B virus infection. Both conserved end residues are part of each CDR3. D genes are given only for firm matches. Size is omitted from some rows. Given values are once, few, many or a class for expanded clones.

J gene,V gene,clone size,D gene,CDR3 DNA,CDR3 protein
TRBJ2-7,TRBV6-6,NA,TRBD2,TGTGGCAGCAGTCAAGCCGGGACTAGCGGATATGAGCAGTACTTC,CGSSQAGTSGYEQYF
TRBJ1-1,TRBV28,few,NA,TGTGCTCTGGGACACCCCGCTGGCACTGAAGCTTTCTTT,CALGHPAGTEAFF
TRBJ1-5,TRBV6-1,NA,NA,TGTCCCAGCAGTGAAGCGAACAGGGAGGAGCAGCCCCAGCATTTT,CPSSEANREEQPQHF
TRBJ1-4,TRBV9,NA,NA,TGTGCCAGCAGCGTAGACCTGGAAGGGGAAAAACTGTTTTTT,CASSVDLEGEKLFF
TRBJ2-3,TRBV11-2,NA,NA,TGTGCCAGCAGCTTAGGGCGTCTAGTGGGAGATACGCAGTATTTT,CASSLGRLVGDTQYF
TRBJ2-2,TRBV7-3,few,NA,TGTGCCAGCAGCTTAACCAAAACCCATAATCCCGGGGAGCTGTTTTTT,CASSLTKTHNPGELFF
TRBJ1-1,TRBV7-9,few,NA,TGTGCCAGCAGTCCGTTTATGGGGGACACTGAAGCTTTCTTT,CASSPFMGDTEAFF
TRBJ2-7,TRBV28,NA,NA,TGTGCCGGCAGACCTCCCCAGGGGGGTCTGTACTTC,CAGRPPQGGLYF
TRBJ1-1,TRBV5-4,few,TRBD1,TGTGCCAGCAGCACATATAGGACAGGGGGCGCGGGGAACACTGAAGCTTTCTTT,CASSTYRTGGAGNTEAFF
TRBJ2-5,TRBV2,NA,NA,TGTGCCAGCCACAGGGCGGTGAAGGAGACCCAGTACTTC,CASHRAVKETQYF
TRBJ1-1,TRBV6-2/TRBV6-3,NA,NA,TGTGCCAGCAGAGGCTCGAGCACTGAAGCTTTCTTT,CASRGSSTEAFF
TRBJ2-1,TRBV5-1,few,TRBD2,TGCGCCAGCAGCTTGCCCGGGACTAGTTACAATGAGCAGTTCTTC,CASSLPGTSYNEQFF
TRBJ2-1,TRBV24-1,NA,NA,TGTGCCACCAGTGGGTTCCCTAGAGTCCACAATGAGCAGTTCTTC,CATSGFPRVHNEQFF
TRBJ2-5,TRBV11-1,NA,NA,TGTGACAGCAACTTAGCGACCTCCCAAGAGACCCAGTACTTC,CDSNLATSQETQYF
TRBJ2-1,TRBV6-5,many,TRBD2,TGTGCCAGCAGCCGCCCGGGGGGCTCCTACAATGAGCAGTTCTTC,CASSRPGGSYNEQFF
TRBJ1-1,TRBV7-9,NA,NA,TGTGCCAGCAGCTTTGCAGGGGCCACTGAAGCTTTCTTT,CASSFAGATEAFF
TRBJ1-5,TRBV4-1,NA,NA,TGCGCCAGCAGCCGAGCTCCAGAGGGAGGCAATCAGCCCCAGCATTTT,CASSRAPEGGNQPQHF
TRBJ2-1,TRBV11-1,NA,NA,TGTGCCAGCAGACGCCGCTCTAGTTCCTACAATGAGCAGTTCTTC,CASRRRSSSYNEQFF
TRBJ2-1,TRBV4-1,many,TRBD2,TGCGCCAGCAGCCAGGGGCCTGGGACTAGATACAATGAGCAGTTCTTC,CASSQGPGTRYNEQFF
TRBJ2-1,TRBV18,NA,TRBD1,TGTGCCAGCTCACCTACCAGGACAGGGGATATGTTCTTC,CASSPTRTGDMFF
TRBJ2-1,TRBV11-3,NA,NA,TGTGCCAGCAGCTCTGACCTGAGCCCCTACAATGAACAGTTCTTC,CASSSDLSPYNEQFF
TRBJ2-7,TRBV11-2,NA,NA,TGTGACAGCAGCTTAGGGGGCTACGAGCAGTACTTC,CDSSLGGYEQYF
TRBJ2-5,TRBV11-2,NA,NA,TGTGCCAGGAGCTTGGGAAGAGAGACCCAGTACTTC,CARSLGRETQYF
TRBJ2-2,TRBV6-5,few,TRBD2,TGTGCCAGCAAGGACTACGGGTCCTCGGGAGGGCCATTGGGCGGGGAGCTGTTTTTT,CASKDYGSSGGPLGGELFF
TRBJ2-2,TRBV6-1,few,NA,TGTGCCAGCAGTGAAGAGGGCCCGCCCGGGGAGCTGTTTTTT,CASSEEGPPGELFF
TRBJ1-1,TRBV11-2,NA,NA,TGTGCCAGCAGCTTAGGAGTTGAAGCTTTCTTT,CASSLGVEAFF
TRBJ2-3,TRBV7-9,NA,NA,TGTGCCAGCAGCTTAGTAGGAGAGGACACAGATACGCAGTATTTT,CASSLVGEDTDTQYF
TRBJ2-7,TRBV11-1,NA,NA,TGTGTCAGCAGCTCCCTGCTGAGGGAGCAGTACTTC,CVSSSLLREQYF
TRBJ1-5,TRBV28,few,NA,TGTGCCAGCAGTTTGGGGGGAGGAGGGCAGCCCCAGCATTTT,CASSLGGGGQPQHF
TRBJ1-2,TRBV29-1,many,NA,TGCAGCGTTGAAGGGGGGGATAACTATGGCTACACCTTC,CSVEGGDNYGYTF
TRBJ2-5,TRBV5-6,few,TRBD2,TGTGCCAGCATCTCTGACAGACTAGCGGGAGAGGGAGAGACCCAGTACTTC,CASISDRLAGEGETQYF
TRBJ2-1,TRBV11-2,NA,NA,TGTGCCAGCAGCTTGGGTTTTGCGACGGGGGCCAATGGGCAGTTCTTC,CASSLGFATGANGQFF
TRBJ1-1,TRBV29-1,many,NA,TGCAGCTCGTCTGAGGGCGGGGGCACTGAAGCTTTCTTT,CSSSEGGGTEAFF
TRBJ2-1,TRBV11-2,NA,NA,TGTGCCAGCAGGTTTAGCGACAATGAGCAGATCTTC,CASRFSDNEQIF
TRBJ2-1,TRBV14,few,NA,TGTGCCAGCAGCCAAGAAGCCCTTGAGCAGTTCTTC,CASSQEALEQFF
TRBJ2-3,TRBV11-3,NA,NA,TGTACCAGCAGCTTGGAGGCGGGGACAGATACACAGTATTTT,CTSSLEAGTDTQYF
TRBJ2-4,TRBV6-5,NA,TRBD2,TGTGCCAGCAGCTCCTCGGGAGGAGCCAAAAACATTCAGTACTTC,CASSSSGGAKNIQYF
TRBJ2-1,TRBV23-1,NA,TRBD1,TGCGCCAGCATACCGGACAGGGTAGATGAGCAGTTCTTC,CASIPDRVDEQFF
TRBJ2-2,TRBV27,NA,TRBD2,TGTGCCAGCAGACGGGGGGTAAACACCGGGGAGCTGTTTTTT,CASRRGVNTGELFF
TRBJ2-1,TRBV5-4,NA,TRBD2,TGTGCCAGCAGTTTAGGGGGACTAGAGGGAGTGAATGAGCAGTTCTTC,CASSLGGLEGVNEQFF
TRBJ1-4,TRBV7-9,once,NA,TGTGCCAGCAGCTTAGCTGTCGACGTTAGTGAAAAACTGTTTTTT,CASSLAVDVSEKLFF